The 4 T cell receptor beta chains below were found in one sample sequenced in a study of human T cells and chemical hapten exposure. MiXCR was run by TCRdb on the RACE reads, yielding one entry per CDR3 protein. The table records over 30,000 distinct CDR3 sequences, over 7.5% of them present only once. Time point defined: patch test 3, about 24 weeks after DPC sensitization. Treatment given: therapeutic diphenylcyclopropenone sensitization with weekly scalp DPC. Sequencing started from total RNA isolated from unfractionated whole blood. The sample was whole blood, taken in connection with sensitization to the hapten diphenylcyclopropenone (DPC). These receptors were taken from a man aged 50-60 years with alopecia areata. Some clones in this sample may be carry-over from other donors' samples.

V and J are TRBV29-1 and TRBJ2-4; tentatively, D is TRBD1 (5 bases). The V end lost 1 base, the J end lost 9 bases, and 13 bases lay between the germline ends. CDR1 is SQVTM, CDR2 ANQGSEA, per germline. The CDR3 is 13 amino acids. CDR3 DNA: TGCAGCGTTGAAGTCGCCAGGGTGGGCATTCAGTACTTC. Residues: CSVEVARVGIQYF.

There are many counts of this clonotype. The rearrangement links TRBV28 to TRBJ1-1; D is perhaps TRBD1 (6 bases). The CDR3 length is 16 residues. Germline V gives CDR1 MDHEN, CDR2 SYDVKM. The V gene lost 9 bases and the J gene lost 0 bases, with 20 bases spanning the gap. CDR3 region: CASPPPSRGLNTEAFF. The CDR3 nucleotides are TGTGCCAGTCCACCCCCCTCCAGGGGATTGAACACTGAAGCTTTCTTT. Variable domain in full (rest from reference TRBV28 and TRBJ1-1): DVKVTQSSRYLVKRTGEKVFLECVQDMDHENMFWYRQDPGLGLRLIYFSYDVKMKEKGDIPEGYSVSREKKERFSLILESASTNQTSMYLCASPPPSRGLNTEAFFGQGTRLTVV.

In the case of this clonotype: Relative to the germline gene, one junction end is altered; a read error may explain this. The chain carries TRBV11-2 and TRBJ1-5; D is unresolved. This CDR3 region has 13 residues. Germline CDR1 is SGHAT and CDR2 is FQNNGV. CDR3 sequence reads: CASSVDRDQPQHF. Written as DNA, the CDR3 is TGTGCCAGCAGCGTAGACCGAGATCAGCCCCAGCATTTT. Drawing the rest from reference TRBV11-2 and TRBJ1-5, the complete variable domain is EAGVAQSPRYKIIEKRQSVAFWCNPISGHATLYWYQQILGQGPKLLIQFQNNGVVDDSQLPKDRFSAERLKGVDSTLKIQPAKLEDSAVYLCASSVDRDQPQHFGDGTRLSIL.

Many counts were recorded for this clonotype. This rearrangement joins TRBV3-1 to TRBJ2-6, with D unresolved. V dropped 1 base and J dropped 4 bases, with 11 bases sitting between them. The CDR3 consists of 16 residues. Germline lookup yields CDR1 LGHDT and CDR2 YNNKEL (reference sequence). CDR3: CASSQAIGSGANVLTF. The DNA of the CDR3 is TGTGCCAGCAGCCAAGCCATCGGATCCGGGGCCAACGTCCTGACTTTC.